These 2 T cell receptor beta chains were all obtained from the same sample, sequenced in a study of sequential checkpoint blockade in melanoma. Treatment reported: randomized to nivolumab then ipilimumab (arm A) or the reverse (arm B). Profiling relied on immunoSEQ multiplex PCR, and the TCRdb table lists in-frame clones only, not all of them. This table has 32,000 or so clones, approximately 81% appearing once. The starting material was CD8+ T cells sorted from blood (inferred from file names), obtained from a patient given nivolumab and ipilimumab in sequence. The receptors were gathered from a human donor with melanoma.

This chain links TRBV19 with TRBJ2-7; a weak D match, TRBD1 (6 bases). Germline V lookup: CDR1 LNHDA, CDR2 SQIVND (reference sequence). The CDR3 contains 14 residues. V was cut by 6 bases and J by 3 bases, with 15 bases left in between. The CDR3 bases are TGTGCCAGTAGACAAGTGGCAGGGGACTACGAGCAGTACTTC. It encodes CASRQVAGDYEQYF.

The V and J genes are TRBV5-4 and TRBJ1-4; 10 bases agree with TRBD1. The CDR3 is made up of 15 amino acids. The germline V gene has CDR1 SGHNT and CDR2 YYREEE (reference sequence). V shed 4 bases, J shed 7 bases, and the junction held 7 bases outside the gene matches. The CDR3 bases are TGTGCCAGCAGCGTGGGACAGGGGTTAGGTGAAAAACTGTTTTTT. As protein: CASSVGQGLGEKLFF.